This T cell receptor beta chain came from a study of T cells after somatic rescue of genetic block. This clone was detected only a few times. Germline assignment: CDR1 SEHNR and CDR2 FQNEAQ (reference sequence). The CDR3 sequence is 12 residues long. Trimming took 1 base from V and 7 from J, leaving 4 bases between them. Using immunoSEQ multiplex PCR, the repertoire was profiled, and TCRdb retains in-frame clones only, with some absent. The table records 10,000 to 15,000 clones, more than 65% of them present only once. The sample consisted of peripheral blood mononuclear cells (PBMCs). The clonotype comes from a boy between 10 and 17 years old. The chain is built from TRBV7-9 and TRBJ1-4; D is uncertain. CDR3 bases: TGTGCCAGCAGCTTAGAAGCTGAAAAACTGTTTTTT. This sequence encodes CASSLEAEKLFF.